This TCR beta chain stems from a study of graft-versus-host responses after intestinal transplantation. Study-wide results and caveats: Recipient marrow showed GvH clones, some seen first in ileum or blood. Maximum circulating GvH clone levels tracked with early post-transplant HvG decreases.

A remark on this clone: Its matching antigen is unknown.

Assay: immunoSEQ multiplex PCR; the TCRdb copy retains only in-frame clones and omits some. Of 40,000 to 55,000 clones in the sample, roughly 90% are singletons; the top ten hold 0.5% to 0.8%. Germline CDR1 is KGHSH and CDR2 is LQKENI. The CDR3 has 14 amino acids. Between the trimmed V and J ends, which lost 3 bases and 3 bases, there was a span of 12 bases. The gene calls are TRBV18 and TRBJ2-7; a possible D gene is TRBD1 (6 bases). The receptor's source is a human donor who was the organ donor for an intestinal transplant. Specimen: unstimulated CD4+ T cells sorted from spleen or lymph node cells, collected before transplant. CDR3 DNA: TGTGCCAGCTCACCGTTGAGACAGGACTACGAGCAGTACTTC. It encodes CASSPLRQDYEQYF.